This TCR beta chain was captured in a study of blood T cell repertoires in COVID-19. Study background: Donors in the United States, Italy and Spain gave samples during acute or convalescent COVID-19.

The CDR3 extends over 15 amino acids. V was clipped by 4 bases and J by 3 bases; unmatched bases: 10. The germline CDR1 and CDR2 sequences are SGHRS and YFSETQ. Original handling: Amplifying reference gene primers gave estimates of nucleated cell counts. TCRdb keeps only in-frame clones here, not all; method: immunoSEQ multiplex PCR. V and J calls and clone size are copied from that table; D and trimming were computed from the DNA. The sample consists of roughly 60,000 clones, about four fifths of them appearing once. The chain combines TRBV5-1 with TRBJ2-7; 7 positions match TRBD2. Input material: peripheral blood. The TCR was taken from a human donor in a cohort sampled during active COVID-19. CDR3 sequence reads: CASSKRDGFLYEQYF. In DNA, the CDR3 is TGCGCCAGCAGCAAGCGGGACGGATTCCTCTACGAGCAGTACTTC.